The clone carrying this TCR beta chain was counted at least ten times. Its target is unknown. TCRdb redid the calling of the 5' RACE reads with MiXCR, one entry per CDR3 protein. The table shows roughly 70,000 distinct CDR3 sequences, with 3% to 5% occurring only once. Stored at -80 C, 2 million PBMCs were the source of the unsorted libraries. The source of the sample is a study of neurological immune-mediated disorders. The study's findings and limits: Phylogenetic grouping assigned the repertoires of 18 of 34 multiple sclerosis patients to one related-CDR3 cluster, which constitutes a possible signature. Private repertoires in all groups were suggested by the finding that expanded clones across subjects shared no CDR3 amino acid sequences.

The source material was PBMCs. This receptor was taken from a man aged 25 to 40 with multiple sclerosis.

This CDR3 is CASRWGDSPLHF. The CDR3 DNA sequence: TGTGCCAGCAGATGGGGGGACTCACCCCTCCACTTT. This chain links TRBV27 with TRBJ1-6; the D gene is possibly TRBD1 (5 bases). V shed 6 bases and J shed 10 bases, with 10 bases lying between them. The CDR3 length is 12 residues. The germline CDR1 and CDR2 sequences are MNHEY and SMNVEV (reference sequence).